This T cell receptor (beta chain) was identified during a study of T cells of healthy individuals. CDR1 is SEHNR, CDR2 FQNEAQ, per germline (reference sequence). There are 18 residues in the CDR3. Between the trimmed V and J ends, which lost 5 bases and 2 bases, there was a span of 21 bases. TCRdb recomputed calls from the 5' RACE reads with MiXCR, one row per CDR3 protein. The sample shows some 69,000 distinct CDR3 sequences, about 16% of them seen only once. This sequence was found in a human donor in good health. The chain uses TRBV7-9 and TRBJ2-2; D is ambiguous. The CDR3 here is CASSASEVQYPNTGELFF. The CDR3 DNA sequence: TGTGCCAGCAGCGCCTCCGAAGTGCAGTACCCCAACACCGGGGAGCTGTTTTTT.